This is a list of T cell receptor beta chains from one sample in a study of response to subunit inactivated influenza vaccine. From the RT-PCR reads, TCRdb called clonotypes with MiXCR, one entry per CDR3 protein. The repertoire holds over 650,000 distinct CDR3 sequences, with less than 20% as singletons. Source: PBMCs from blood, taken 5 days after vaccination. These receptors were obtained from a man aged 50 or older who received an inactivated influenza vaccine. The CDR3 runs from the conserved cysteine through the conserved F or W.

v_gene | CDR3aa
TRBV28 | CASSSGQKYEQYF
TRBV9 | CASSVGAGNHEQYF
TRBV12-3/TRBV12-4 | CASSFRLAGGGDTQYF
TRBV5-1 | CASSLRGRGTFGANVLTF
TRBV12-3/TRBV12-4 | CASRREGGATYEQYF
TRBV20-1 | CRVDTMNTEAFF
TRBV20-1 | CSARDAGYEQYF
TRBV30 | CAWSVHLANQDKVF
TRBV12-3/TRBV12-4 | CASSLPRGTQYF
TRBV19 | CASSMWDRDGEQYF
TRBV7-9 | CASSGGGRGAPYNEQFF
TRBV9 | CASSVGLEIYEQYF
TRBV20-1 | CSAQPTVNYGYTF
TRBV28 | CASSYRMGHQPQHF
TRBV7-2 | CASSSTGLAGHEQFF
TRBV11-2 | CASSFSYRVGPGSGYGYTF
TRBV11-2 | CASSSFFRDRGRRETQYF
TRBV12-3/TRBV12-4 | CASSHGGAGELFF
TRBV6-2/TRBV6-3 | CASTNGARGREQYF
TRBV20-1 | CSATRGRYEQFF
TRBV15 | CATSRRGQPSKQFF
TRBV20-1 | CSARITAKIEAFF
TRBV29-1 | CSVVGTGGSYEQYF
TRBV6-5 | CASSYSTGPPTDTQYF
TRBV6-5 | CASSYFDRYQETQYF
TRBV7-2 | CASSLVGRREKLFF
TRBV7-2 | CASSQAGSTDTQYF
TRBV29-1 | CSVTGPNTEAFF
TRBV20-1 | CSANTGPNIQYF
TRBV19 | CASRRTNYGYTF
TRBV7-9 | CASSPRGTDYNEQFF
TRBV30 | CAWSRGGWTDTQYF
TRBV20-1 | CSARALAGITYEQYF
TRBV12-3/TRBV12-4 | CASSPLDPNTGELFF
TRBV18 | CASSPILPGGVHNEQFF
TRBV7-2 | CASSRHEVGYGYTF